This T cell receptor beta chain emerged from a study of T cells in Graves' hyperthyroidism and ophthalmopathy. Study-level findings and limits: For ophthalmopathy, model prediction preceded onset by a median about 6.2 months. Most thyroid clonotypes with frequency above 0.001 were detected in blood.

The CDR3 extends over 15 amino acids. V shed 7 bases, J shed 5 bases, and the junction held 11 bases outside the gene matches. This clonotype was detected only a few times. Its specificity is unknown. RNA transcripts were the template for amplifying TCR beta CDR3 regions. With the HTBI primer set, the TCR CDR3 went through a first round of RT-PCR. TCRdb re-called the multiplex PCR reads with MiXCR, one entry per CDR3 protein. The data show 600,000 to 700,000 distinct CDR3 sequences, with roughly 15% seen just once and 3.5% to 4.5% held by the top ten. The V and J genes are TRBV12-3 or TRBV12-4 and TRBJ2-5; 9 bases agree with TRBD1. The TCR originated in a woman aged 40 to 50 with Graves' ophthalmopathy. Sequencing used blood. In DNA, the CDR3 is TGTGCCAGCAAACAGGGGGCGTCAATAAGTGAGACCCAGTACTTC. Translated, it gives CASKQGASISETQYF.